These T cell receptor beta chains were read from a single sample in a study of pediatric ulcerative colitis. TCRdb's table, derived via immunoSEQ multiplex PCR, lists solely in-frame clones and lacks some. The sample records 32,000 or so clones, roughly four fifths being singletons. Sequenced material: blood. These receptors were taken from a boy aged 5-17 years with severe ulcerative colitis. Each CDR3 is given with its conserved first and last residue. Fields, in order: J gene, clone size, V gene, D gene, CDR3 DNA, CDR3 protein. D genes are given only for firm matches. Some rows mark clone size as missing; the rest say once, few, many or name a class of expanded clone.

TRBJ2-3	NA	TRBV2	TRBD2	TGTGCCAGCAATATAGCGGGGTTCACAGATACGCAGTATTTT	CASNIAGFTDTQYF
TRBJ1-2	NA	TRBV4-3	NA	TGCGCCAGCAGCCCCCCCGGGGTACCTAATGGCTACACCTTC	CASSPPGVPNGYTF
TRBJ1-2	once	TRBV5-5	NA	TGTGCCAGCAGACAGACAGAGCTCTACACCTTC	CASRQTELYTF
TRBJ1-2	NA	TRBV4-1	NA	TGCGCCAGCAGCCGAGACGTGGTTCATGGCTACACCTTC	CASSRDVVHGYTF
TRBJ2-5	NA	TRBV19	TRBD2	TGTGCCAGTAGTCCTAGCGGGATAGGGGCCCAGTACTTC	CASSPSGIGAQYF
TRBJ2-1	NA	TRBV9	NA	TGTGCCAGCAGCGTAGTTCAGGGAGGCTACAATGAGCAGTTCTTC	CASSVVQGGYNEQFF
TRBJ1-1	NA	TRBV5-1	NA	TGCGCCAGCAGCTCGGCGGGGGGTATGAACACTGAAGCTTTCTTT	CASSSAGGMNTEAFF
TRBJ1-6	NA	TRBV18	NA	TGTGCCAGCTCACCGGGTGGCTCCTATAATTCACCCCTCCACTTT	CASSPGGSYNSPLHF
TRBJ1-4	once	TRBV19	TRBD1	TGTGCCAGTAGTATCAAGGGACAGGGTTTGGAAAAACTGTTTTTT	CASSIKGQGLEKLFF
TRBJ1-2	few	TRBV19	NA	TGTGCCAGTAGTTTTGCCGGGACCCAAGGCTACACCTTC	CASSFAGTQGYTF
TRBJ1-6	few	TRBV2	TRBD1	TGTGCCACGGCCGAGACAGGGGGAATCTCACCCCTCCACTTT	CATAETGGISPLHF
TRBJ2-7	NA	TRBV9	NA	TGTGCCAGCGGGCCTGCCGGGCCGTTTTACGAGCAGTACTTC	CASGPAGPFYEQYF
TRBJ1-2	few	TRBV27	NA	TGTGCCAGCAGCCCGACAGTTTCCTATGGCTACACCTTC	CASSPTVSYGYTF
TRBJ2-1	NA	TRBV27	TRBD2	TGTGCCAGCAGTAACTCGGGACTAGCGAACAATGAGCAGTTCTTC	CASSNSGLANNEQFF
TRBJ1-2	few	TRBV4-1	NA	TGCGCCAGCAGCCAAGCCAATGGCTACACCTTC	CASSQANGYTF
TRBJ2-4	NA	TRBV5-4	NA	TGTGCCAGCAGCTTGGCGGGTCAGCCTCAATACTTC	CASSLAGQPQYF
TRBJ2-1	NA	TRBV6-4	TRBD2	TGTGCCAGCAGCCGACTAGCGGGGGACTACAATGAGCAGTTCTTC	CASSRLAGDYNEQFF
TRBJ1-1	NA	TRBV2	NA	TGTGCCAGCAGCCCCAGCCAGATCATGAACACTGAAGCTTTCTTT	CASSPSQIMNTEAFF
TRBJ1-5	NA	TRBV19	NA	TGTGCCAGTAGTATAGCTGGCGCAGGGTTCCAGCCCCAGCATTTT	CASSIAGAGFQPQHF
TRBJ1-1	NA	TRBV6-6	NA	TGTGCCAGCAGTTACGACCCGGGGTTAGCTGAAGCTTTCTTT	CASSYDPGLAEAFF
TRBJ1-6	NA	TRBV13	NA	TGTGCCAGCAGCTTAAGGCCTGCGAGGGTCGGGTTAGCTCCCCTCCACTTT	CASSLRPARVGLAPLHF
TRBJ1-1	NA	TRBV19	NA	TGTGCCAGTGGAAGGGAGTCAGACACTGAAGCTTTCTTT	CASGRESDTEAFF
TRBJ2-1	NA	TRBV15	NA	TGTGCCACCAGCAGACGAGTTACCGGCAATGAGCAGTTCTTC	CATSRRVTGNEQFF
TRBJ1-1	once	TRBV25-1	NA	TGTGCCAGCAGCGAGGGGGGGAACACTGAAGCTTTCTTT	CASSEGGNTEAFF
TRBJ1-5	NA	TRBV2	NA	TGTGCCAGCAGTGAAAGGGCAGGCTATCAGCCCCAGCATTTT	CASSERAGYQPQHF
TRBJ2-1	NA	TRBV5-4	TRBD1	TGTGCCAGCAGCTTGATGGGGGCAGGGGGTAATGAGCAGTTCTTC	CASSLMGAGGNEQFF
TRBJ2-2	NA	TRBV18	NA	TGTGCCAGCTCACCAATGGGGATCGGGGAGCTGTTTTTT	CASSPMGIGELFF
TRBJ1-1	NA	TRBV29-1	NA	TGCAGCGTTGGGATCAGGGAAAGGGCTTTCTTT	CSVGIRERAFF